This section outlines one TCR beta chain sequence together with its context. What it binds is unknown. Each of the donors was a healthy adult who was HIV-negative and had not had a recent acute infection or vaccination. This specimen comes from a study of shared clonotypes between healthy human individuals. Findings and caveats of the study: Against clonotypes common to all four donors, non-shared ones had lower generation probabilities. Of the naive CD4 clonotypes, around 5.2% were shared across several donors. Sequencing depth was expected to affect clonotype sharing among donors.

Measured with immunoSEQ multiplex PCR; TCRdb has only the in-frame clones, and not every one. The table lists 2 million to 2.5 million clones, around 95% of them singletons. The TCR sequence derives from a man between 18 and 35 years old in good health. Sequencing used naive CD4+ T cells sorted from blood. Noted subset: CD45RA+ positively selected.

CDR3 region: CASSRGVGQGSEQYF. CDR3 DNA: TGTGCCAGCAGCCGGGGGGTAGGACAGGGCTCCGAGCAGTACTTC. The rearrangement joins TRBV14 to TRBJ2-7, with 8 nucleotides matching TRBD1. J gave up 6 bases and V 4 bases, and 11 bases lay outside the gene matches. The CDR3 sequence is 15 residues long. Per the germline V gene, CDR1 is SGHDN and CDR2 is FVKESK.